This TCR beta chain was identified in a study of blood T cells in healthy people across ages. General observations from the study: Long-lived donors carried more naive CD4+ cells and greater diversity than aged donors.

Points on this clonotype: Antigen unknown.

From germline, CDR1 is LNHNV and CDR2 YYDKDF (reference sequence). The CDR3 contains 12 residues. Trimming cost V 3 bases and J 4 bases, with 5 bases left between them. Donors ranged from about 6 to 95 years old and were healthy Caucasians in Russia. Total RNA was extracted at no less than 6 micrograms per sample. The authors ran a second PCR of roughly 6 to 12 cycles using a sample-barcoded 5' primer and a J-beta primer mix. TCRdb re-called the 5' RACE reads through MiXCR, storing one row per CDR3 protein. The sample lists 1.5 million to 2 million distinct CDR3 sequences, approximately 40% occurring once.

The sequenced sample consisted of blood. The rearrangement links TRBV15 to TRBJ2-3, with unresolved D. The clonotype comes from a human donor in good health. This CDR3 reads CATSRSADTQYF. The CDR3 DNA is TGTGCCACCAGCAGGTCGGCAGATACGCAGTATTTT.